This T cell receptor beta chain was recorded in a study of blood T cell repertoires in COVID-19. Across the study: COVID-19 samples, acute and convalescent, were from the United States, Italy and Spain. T cells, B-cell-depleted T cells, or PBMCs provided the cDNA or gDNA that served as material.

While infection was still active, Seattle patients were enrolled and then followed longitudinally. Trimming left V 6 bases short and J 0 bases short, with 12 bases between. The CDR3 has 14 residues. Per germline, CDR1 SGHRS and CDR2 YFSETQ. Original processing methods: The assay estimated nucleated cells by amplifying reference gene primers. Repertoires were generated with immunoSEQ multiplex PCR, while TCRdb's copy carries only in-frame clones and drops some. Clone size and V and J calls were adopted from that table, with D and trimming inferred from the DNA. Of roughly 300,000 clones listed, about 90% are singletons.

Input material: peripheral blood. The rearrangement uses TRBV5-1 and TRBJ2-5, with D perhaps matching TRBD1 (6 bases). The receptor comes from a woman in her 30s with COVID-19, enrolled during active disease. The CDR3 protein is CASKGDSYQETQYF. CDR3 in DNA: TGCGCCAGCAAGGGGGATTCGTACCAAGAGACCCAGTACTTC. The entire variable domain, with the rest obtained from reference TRBV5-1 and TRBJ2-5, is as follows: KAGVTQTPRYLIKTRGQQVTLSCSPISGHRSVSWYQQTPGQGLQFLFEYFSETQRNKGNFPGRFSGRQFSNSRSEMNVSTLELGDSALYLCASKGDSYQETQYFGPGTRLLVL.